Reported below is one T cell receptor (beta chain). Clinical history reported by participants formed the basis on which cohorts were assigned. Source study methods: The assay estimated nucleated cells by amplifying reference gene primers. The table came from immunoSEQ multiplex PCR; TCRdb's copy has only in-frame clones and leaves some out. D and trimming were read from the DNA, whereas the V and J calls and clone size are those reported in that table. The sample has some 160,000 clones, 85% seen once. The CDR3 is 15 amino acids. The V and J ends lost 1 base and 4 bases respectively, with 14 bases between them. Germline values: CDR1 SGHKS, CDR2 YYEKEE (reference sequence). The data derive from a study of blood T cell repertoires in COVID-19. Across the whole study: In each case, the material was cDNA or gDNA derived from T cells, B-cell-depleted T cells, or PBMCs.

The chain combines TRBV5-5 with TRBJ1-1; D may be TRBD1 (5 bases). Sequencing was performed on PBMCs or T cells enriched from blood (not recorded which). The source of this sequence is a woman aged 40 to 55 who had recovered from COVID-19. The CDR3 sequence is CASSLTTAFGTEAFF. For the CDR3, the DNA is TGTGCCAGCAGCTTGACGACAGCCTTTGGCACTGAAGCTTTCTTT.